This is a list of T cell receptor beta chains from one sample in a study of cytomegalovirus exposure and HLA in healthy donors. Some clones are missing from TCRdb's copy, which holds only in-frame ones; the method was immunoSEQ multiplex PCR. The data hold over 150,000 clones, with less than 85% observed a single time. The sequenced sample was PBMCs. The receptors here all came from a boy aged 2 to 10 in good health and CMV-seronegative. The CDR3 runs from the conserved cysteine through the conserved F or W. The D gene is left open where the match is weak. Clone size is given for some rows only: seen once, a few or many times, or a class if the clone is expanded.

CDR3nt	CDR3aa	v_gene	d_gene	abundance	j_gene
TGTGCCAGCAGTTCCCCTCCCTACTATGGCTACACCTTC	CASSSPPYYGYTF	TRBV6-5	NA	NA	TRBJ1-2
TGTGCCAGCAGCTTGGAGGGGCATGGGGAATGGGGCTACACCTTC	CASSLEGHGEWGYTF	TRBV5-4	NA	NA	TRBJ1-2
TGTGCCAGCAGCTCCCTAGGGGCCAACGTCCTGACTTTC	CASSSLGANVLTF	TRBV14	NA	NA	TRBJ2-6
TGTGCCAGCAGTTACTCGGACGGGGGGGTAGAGACCCAGTACTTC	CASSYSDGGVETQYF	TRBV6-5	TRBD2	once	TRBJ2-5
TGTGCCAGCAGATCGGGACAGGGGGTGTATGGCTACACCTTC	CASRSGQGVYGYTF	TRBV27	TRBD1	NA	TRBJ1-2
TGTGCCACTGAAACCGGGGGGCCTGGGGAAAAACTGTTTTTT	CATETGGPGEKLFF	TRBV6-1	NA	NA	TRBJ1-4
TGTGCCAGCAGACCTTCCGGGACTAGCAACTACGAGCAGTACTTC	CASRPSGTSNYEQYF	TRBV2	TRBD2	NA	TRBJ2-7
TGTGCCAGCAGCGGAGCGGGGAGTCAAGAGACCCAGTACTTC	CASSGAGSQETQYF	TRBV2	TRBD2	NA	TRBJ2-5
TGCGCCAGCAGCCCTGCCGGGGGTCGCCAGAACACTGAAGCTTTCTTT	CASSPAGGRQNTEAFF	TRBV5-1	NA	NA	TRBJ1-1
TGTGCCAGCACGGACACTCGACAGGGTTTGGGGTTACCCCCCTATCAGCCCCAGCATTTT	CASTDTRQGLGLPPYQPQHF	TRBV2	TRBD1	few	TRBJ1-5
TGTGCCAGCAGCTTGGAATCCCGACTAGCGGGGGGAAGTGAGACCCAGTACTTC	CASSLESRLAGGSETQYF	TRBV5-6	TRBD2	NA	TRBJ2-5
TGTGCCAGCAGTCCCAGCCAGACTCTTAACTATGGCTACACCTTC	CASSPSQTLNYGYTF	TRBV28	NA	NA	TRBJ1-2
TGTGCCAGCAGATTACTAGGCACTGAAGCTTTCTTT	CASRLLGTEAFF	TRBV2	NA	NA	TRBJ1-1
TGTGCCAGCGGGGGGGAAGATACGCAGTATTTT	CASGGEDTQYF	TRBV27	TRBD2	NA	TRBJ2-3
TGTGCCAGCAGCCGGACAGGTCGGGACACTGAAGCTTTCTTT	CASSRTGRDTEAFF	TRBV6-1	TRBD1	NA	TRBJ1-1
TGCGCCAGCAGCGTAAAGGGGTTTCGGTATAATTCACCCCTCCACTTT	CASSVKGFRYNSPLHF	TRBV5-1	NA	NA	TRBJ1-6
TGCGCCAGCAGTGAGTACGGGGTGACAGGAGGAAACACCATATATTTT	CASSEYGVTGGNTIYF	TRBV10-1	NA	few	TRBJ1-3
TGTGCCAGTAGTCCCTGGGGCGGACAGGGGGTTAATCAGCCCCAGCATTTT	CASSPWGGQGVNQPQHF	TRBV19	TRBD1	NA	TRBJ1-5
TGCGCCAGCAGTCCTTATCCTTGGGAGGGTGGCCCCGTATCGGGAAAAAACATTCAGTACTTC	CASSPYPWEGGPVSGKNIQYF	TRBV23-1	TRBD2	NA	TRBJ2-4
TGTGCCAGCAGTGCACGACAGGGGCTCGTCGGGACGTCTGTTGGCTACACCTTC	CASSARQGLVGTSVGYTF	TRBV6-1	TRBD1	NA	TRBJ1-2
TGTGCCAGCAGTTTTCAGGGCCCGGCAGGCACTGAAGCTTTCTTT	CASSFQGPAGTEAFF	TRBV28	NA	NA	TRBJ1-1
TGTGCCAGCAGTTCCAACCAAGAGACCCAGTACTTC	CASSSNQETQYF	TRBV28	NA	NA	TRBJ2-5
TGTGCCAGCACCTCGGGGGACAGAGCCTATGGCTACACCTTC	CASTSGDRAYGYTF	TRBV28	TRBD1	NA	TRBJ1-2
TGTGCCAGCAGCCAAGATATGGGGACTAATAACCAGGAGACCCAGTACTTC	CASSQDMGTNNQETQYF	TRBV4-2	TRBD2	few	TRBJ2-5
TGTGCCAGCACGGGACTAGTGAACACAGATACGCAGTATTTT	CASTGLVNTDTQYF	TRBV6-1	TRBD2	few	TRBJ2-3
TGTGCCAGCAGTTCCTATAGCGGGAGGGCCGGAGAGCAGTACTTC	CASSSYSGRAGEQYF	TRBV6-5	TRBD2	NA	TRBJ2-5
TGTGCCAGCAGCCTAAGGACTAGCGGGAGCTCCTACAATGAGCAGTTCTTC	CASSLRTSGSSYNEQFF	TRBV7-9	TRBD2	NA	TRBJ2-1
TGTGCCAGCAGCTCCCGGGACAGGGGGGATTACGAGCAGTACTTC	CASSSRDRGDYEQYF	TRBV11-2	TRBD1	NA	TRBJ2-7
TGTGCCAGCAGCCCCCCGGACAGGACCTATGGCTACACCTTC	CASSPPDRTYGYTF	TRBV5-6	TRBD1	few	TRBJ1-2
TGTGCCAGCACCGGACAGGGGGGCACTGAAGCTTTCTTT	CASTGQGGTEAFF	TRBV2	TRBD1	NA	TRBJ1-1
TGTGCCTGGAGCCCGGGGGGCGCCGGCTACGAGCAGTACTTC	CAWSPGGAGYEQYF	TRBV30	NA	NA	TRBJ2-7
TGTGCCAGTACCGGACAGGGGATCAACACTGAAGCTTTCTTT	CASTGQGINTEAFF	TRBV6-1	TRBD1	NA	TRBJ1-1
TGTGCCAGCAGTCCACGCCACTCCTACGAGCAGTACTTC	CASSPRHSYEQYF	TRBV6-1	NA	NA	TRBJ2-7
TGCAGTGCTAGTCCTATCGGGGAGCAGTTCTTC	CSASPIGEQFF	TRBV20-1	NA	NA	TRBJ2-1
TGTGCCAGCAGCGTAGACCCTACTAGCAATCAGCCCCAGCATTTT	CASSVDPTSNQPQHF	TRBV9	NA	NA	TRBJ1-5
TGTGCCAGCAGCTTTGCTAGCGGGAGTTTAGACGAGCAGTACTTC	CASSFASGSLDEQYF	TRBV7-9	TRBD2	once	TRBJ2-7
TGTGCCGGCAGTTTATTGAGTCCACATGAGCAGTTCTTC	CAGSLLSPHEQFF	TRBV28	NA	NA	TRBJ2-1
TGCAGCGTTGGAGTCAGCGCAGATACGCAGTATTTT	CSVGVSADTQYF	TRBV29-1	NA	NA	TRBJ2-3
TGTGCCAGCAGTGAATCTCGTTACAGTCTCACTGAAGCTTTCTTT	CASSESRYSLTEAFF	TRBV6-1	NA	NA	TRBJ1-1
TGTGCCAGCAGCGGGGGCGGGGACAGCGCCTACGAGCAGTACTTC	CASSGGGDSAYEQYF	TRBV7-3	NA	NA	TRBJ2-7
TGTGCCAGCAGTGAACCCGGGGTGGTAGGCGTCTCAAATGAGCAGTTCTTC	CASSEPGVVGVSNEQFF	TRBV2	NA	NA	TRBJ2-1
TGTGCCAGCAGCCTCTGGACTAGCGGGAGTTGCGAGCAGTACTTC	CASSLWTSGSCEQYF	TRBV21-1	NA	once	TRBJ2-7
TGTGCCTGGAGTGTAGCAGGGGCCTACAATGAGCAGTTCTTC	CAWSVAGAYNEQFF	TRBV30	NA	once	TRBJ2-1
TGTGCCAGCAGCTTAGAAGGACTAGCGGGAGGGCCCGGCTCCTACAATGAGCAGTTCTTC	CASSLEGLAGGPGSYNEQFF	TRBV13	TRBD2	NA	TRBJ2-1
TGCAGCGTTTTCGGAGACAGGGGTTCTGGCTACACCTTC	CSVFGDRGSGYTF	TRBV29-1	TRBD1	once	TRBJ1-2